This T cell receptor (beta chain) was identified during a study of cytomegalovirus exposure and HLA in healthy donors. Study-level background: Out of roughly 170 million T cells, an earlier analysis found around 120 million unique TCR beta sequences in total. Notes on the study in general: Segments of the TCR beta V type were, in most cases, productive about 90% or about 30% of the time in an earlier analysis. No immune exposure information besides CMV serostatus was available.

The V gene's germline CDR1 is SEHNR and CDR2 FQNEAQ (reference sequence). The CDR3 runs 14 residues. The V segment lost 5 bases and the J segment 4 bases; nucleotides outside the gene matches: 6. 60 Vbeta and 13 Jbeta primers were used in PCR. This table comes from immunoSEQ multiplex PCR, and its TCRdb copy is limited to in-frame clones, with some not included. Altogether about 80,000 clones are present, 75% being singletons, with the ten largest covering about 7%. Points on this clone: Its antigen is not identified.

This sequence originates from a woman aged 40 to 50 in good health and CMV-seronegative. V and J are TRBV7-9 and TRBJ2-5, with 8 bases matching TRBD1. Sample: PBMCs. CDR3 bases: TGTGCCAGCAGCCCGGACAGGGCGGGAGAGACCCAGTACTTC. It translates to CASSPDRAGETQYF. Complete variable domain (other parts from reference TRBV7-9 and TRBJ2-5): DTGVSQNPRHKITKRGQNVTFRCDPISEHNRLYWYRQTLGQGPEFLTYFQNEAQLEKSRLLSDRFSAERPKGSFSTLEIQRTEQGDSAMYLCASSPDRAGETQYFGPGTRLLVL.